This TCR beta chain is from a study of blood T cell repertoires in COVID-19. Looking at the study overall: Researchers got acute and convalescent COVID-19 samples from the United States, Italy and Spain. Sample material is recorded as cDNA or gDNA derived from T cells, B-cell-depleted T cells, or PBMCs.

Germline V gene data show CDR1 as MGHRA and CDR2 as YSYEKL. The CDR3 runs to 18 residues. The trim removed 0 bases at V and 6 bases at J, leaving 13 bases unmatched. Original processing methods: Scientists estimated how many nucleated cells there were by amplifying reference gene primers. Sequencing was performed with immunoSEQ multiplex PCR; in TCRdb, only in-frame clones are kept and a portion is missing. That table gives V, J and clone size, and the DNA gave D and trimming. The sample holds 150,000 or so clones; roughly 86% are singletons and the top ten take over 12%. The specimen sequenced was peripheral blood. V is TRBV4-1 and J is TRBJ2-7; 11 positions agree with TRBD2. This clonotype was obtained from a human donor with acute or convalescent COVID-19. The donor label of this sample is uncertain. The CDR3 loop reads CASSQESSLAGAALEQYF. Here the CDR3 DNA reads TGCGCCAGCAGCCAAGAGAGTTCACTAGCGGGGGCCGCCCTCGAGCAGTACTTC.